The entry below describes one T cell receptor (beta chain). This sample was included in a study of brain T cells in children with intractable seizures. Measured with immunoSEQ multiplex PCR; TCRdb has only the in-frame clones, and not every one. The sample shows 340,000 or so clones, about 93% of them seen only once. Time point given: blood from clinic visit 5 months post-surgery; TSC patient then seizure free. The receptor comes from a boy younger than two with tuberous sclerosis and intractable seizures. The material sequenced was peripheral blood, taken approximately 5 months after surgery.

The CDR3 DNA is TGTGCCAGTAGTACGGCCAGGAACGGTGAAAAACTGTTTTTT. Amino acids: CASSTARNGEKLFF. The V call is TRBV19, the J call TRBJ1-4; D is unresolved. The CDR3 length is 14 residues. Germline V gives CDR1 LNHDA, CDR2 SQIVND (reference sequence). Trimming stripped 4 bases from V and 7 bases from J, with 13 bases between.